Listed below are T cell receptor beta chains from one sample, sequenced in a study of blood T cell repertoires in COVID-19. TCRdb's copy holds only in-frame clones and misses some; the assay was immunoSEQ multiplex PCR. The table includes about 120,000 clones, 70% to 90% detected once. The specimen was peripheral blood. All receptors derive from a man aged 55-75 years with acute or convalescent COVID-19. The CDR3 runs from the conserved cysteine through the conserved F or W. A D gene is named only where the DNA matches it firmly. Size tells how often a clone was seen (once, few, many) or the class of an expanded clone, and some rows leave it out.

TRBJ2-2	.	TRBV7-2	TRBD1	TGTGCCAGCCGAAGGGCAGGGGGCAACACCGGGGAGCTGTTTTTT	CASRRAGGNTGELFF
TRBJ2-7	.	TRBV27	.	TGTGCCAGCAGTTTAAGCGGTTTAAACGAGCAGTACTTC	CASSLSGLNEQYF
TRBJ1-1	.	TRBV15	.	TGTGCCACCTCCCTTGACAGGAACACTGAAGCTTTCTTT	CATSLDRNTEAFF
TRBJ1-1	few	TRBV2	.	TGTGCCAGCAGTTCTAACACTGAAGCTTTCTTT	CASSSNTEAFF
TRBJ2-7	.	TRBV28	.	TGTGCCAGCAGAAACCTCACAGGGTCCTACGAGCAGTACTTC	CASRNLTGSYEQYF
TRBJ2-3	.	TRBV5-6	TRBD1	TGTGCCAGCAGCTCTCTGGGACAGGTTACAGATACGCAGTATTTT	CASSSLGQVTDTQYF
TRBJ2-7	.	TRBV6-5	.	TGTGCCAGCAGTCCCGGAGGGACCCCCTACGAGCAGTACTTC	CASSPGGTPYEQYF
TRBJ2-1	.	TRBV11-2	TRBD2	TGTGCCAGCAGCCTCTCCGGACTAGCGGGAGGAGAGACCTACAATGAGCAGTTCTTC	CASSLSGLAGGETYNEQFF
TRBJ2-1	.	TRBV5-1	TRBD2	TGCGCCAGCAGCCCCCCTCCAGCGGGAGAAGCCAATGAGCAGTTCTTC	CASSPPPAGEANEQFF
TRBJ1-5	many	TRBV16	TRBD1	TGTGCCAGCAGTCGGACAGGGGGTCCGAGGGCAGAGAATCAGCCCCAGCATTTT	CASSRTGGPRAENQPQHF
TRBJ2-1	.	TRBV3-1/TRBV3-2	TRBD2	TGTGCCAGCAGCCGGGCCGGGACTAGCAGGAATGAGCAGTTCTTC	CASSRAGTSRNEQFF
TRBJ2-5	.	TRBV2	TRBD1	TGTGCCAGCAGCAGGGGACAGCGAGAGACCCAGTACTTC	CASSRGQRETQYF
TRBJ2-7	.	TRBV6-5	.	TGTGCCAGCAGTTACGCACGACAGTCCTACGAGCAGTACTTC	CASSYARQSYEQYF
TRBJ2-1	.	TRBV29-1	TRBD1	TGCAGCGTTGGACAGGGCCGAAGCTCCTACAATGAGCAGTTCTTC	CSVGQGRSSYNEQFF